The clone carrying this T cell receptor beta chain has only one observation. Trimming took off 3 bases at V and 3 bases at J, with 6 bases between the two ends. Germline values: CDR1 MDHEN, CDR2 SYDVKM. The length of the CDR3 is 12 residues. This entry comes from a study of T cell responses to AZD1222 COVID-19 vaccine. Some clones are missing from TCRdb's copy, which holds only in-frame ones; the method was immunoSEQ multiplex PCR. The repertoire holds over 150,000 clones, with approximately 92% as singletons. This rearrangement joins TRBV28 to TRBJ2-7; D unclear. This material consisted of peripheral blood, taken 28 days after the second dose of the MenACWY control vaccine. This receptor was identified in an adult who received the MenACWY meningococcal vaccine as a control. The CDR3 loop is CASSLNLYEQYF. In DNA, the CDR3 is TGTGCCAGCAGTTTGAACCTCTACGAGCAGTACTTC.